This passage covers 23 T cell receptor beta chains from one sample sequenced in a study of blood T cell repertoires in COVID-19. TCRdb keeps only in-frame clones here, not all; method: immunoSEQ multiplex PCR. Found here are about 190,000 clones, 89% of them singletons; the top ten hold approximately 6.7%. The sample comprised peripheral blood. These TCRs come from a man aged 40-49 years with acute or convalescent COVID-19.

The chain has TRBV10-1 and TRBJ1-1, with 8 bases lining up with TRBD1. CDR3 size: 17 residues. From germline, CDR1 is WNHNN and CDR2 SYGVQD (reference sequence). V gave up 3 bases and J gave up 1 base; unmatched junction bases: 10. The CDR3 nucleotides read TGCGCCAGCAGTGATGTCAGGGGGCACCGAGGGAACACTGAAGCTTTCTTT. It codes for CASSDVRGHRGNTEAFF.

The chain uses TRBV11-2 and TRBJ1-2, with D uncertain. Deletions cut 5 bases from V and 8 bases from J, with 12 bases between. Germline V gives CDR1 SGHAT, CDR2 FQNNGV. This CDR3 comprises 12 residues. CDR3 nucleotides: TGTGCCAGCAGCCTAGGGTTTACAGGCTACACCTTC. It codes for CASSLGFTGYTF.

The rearrangement links TRBV4-1 to TRBJ2-5; 13 bases match TRBD2. Germline-derived CDR1 and CDR2 are MGHRA and YSYEKL. The J segment lost 3 bases and the V segment lost 8 bases, leaving 12 bases of the junction unmatched. This CDR3 is 17 amino acids long. The CDR3 reads CASSSGRTSGGEETQYF. DNA of the CDR3: TGCGCCAGCTCTTCCGGAAGGACTAGCGGGGGAGAAGAGACCCAGTACTTC.

The rearrangement joins TRBV24-1 to TRBJ2-3; TRBD2 matches 10 bases. Germline loops: CDR1 KGHDR, CDR2 SFDVKD. V was pared by 3 bases and J by 6 bases, with 5 bases of the junction left unmatched. There are 15 residues in the CDR3. The CDR3 region is CATSDPGLAHDTQYF. CDR3 nucleotides: TGTGCCACCAGTGATCCGGGACTAGCGCACGATACGCAGTATTTT.

The gene calls are TRBV27 and TRBJ2-7; 10 nucleotides match TRBD1. The germline V gene encodes CDR1 MNHEY and CDR2 SMNVEV (reference sequence). With 5 bases clipped from V and 4 bases from J, the junction kept 8 bases outside the gene matches. The CDR3 spans 15 residues. Here the CDR3 reads CASSAPGQGLYEQYF. DNA for the CDR3: TGTGCCAGCAGTGCGCCGGGACAGGGGCTTTACGAGCAGTACTTC.

The chain has TRBV2 and TRBJ1-5, with TRBD1 identical over 7 bases. CDR1 and CDR2 (germline): SNHLY, FYNNEI. The CDR3 has 15 residues. The V and J ends lost 8 bases and 0 bases, in that order; junction bases with no gene match: 7. CDR3 protein: CASSRGTDSNQPQHF. Here the CDR3 DNA reads TGTGCCAGCTCGAGGGGGACAGATAGCAATCAGCCCCAGCATTTT.

V is TRBV27 and J is TRBJ2-3, with 8 nucleotides matching TRBD2. CDR1 is MNHEY and CDR2 is SMNVEV in the germline V gene (reference sequence). J gave up 1 base and V 6 bases, and 6 bases lay outside the gene matches. The CDR3 is made up of 15 amino acids. The CDR3 spells CASRPTSVGTDTQYF. CDR3 in DNA: TGTGCCAGCAGGCCGACTAGCGTGGGCACAGATACGCAGTATTTT.

This chain joins TRBV7-4 and TRBJ1-5; TRBD1 aligns across 8 bases. Trimming took 4 bases from V and 7 from J; bases not matched to a gene: 12. This CDR3 comprises 16 residues. Germline CDR1 SGHVT, CDR2 SQSDAQ. CDR3 DNA: TGTGCCAGCAGCTCCGCGGGCAGGGGGCAAGACCAGCCCCAGCATTTT. It is translated as CASSSAGRGQDQPQHF. The full variable domain, with the rest looked up from reference TRBV7-4 and TRBJ1-5, is GAGVSQSPRYKVAKRGRDVALRCDSISGHVTLYWYRQTLGQGSEVLTYSQSDAQRDKSGRPSGRFSAERPERSVSTLKIQRTEQGDSAVYLCASSSAGRGQDQPQHFGDGTRLSIL.

The J gene is TRBJ2-5, the V gene TRBV7-2; possible D gene TRBD1, 5 bases. Trimming stripped 4 bases from V and 5 bases from J, with 11 bases between. CDR1 is SGHTA and CDR2 is FQGNSA in the germline V gene. The CDR3 contains 13 residues. The CDR3, as DNA: TGTGCCAGCAGCTCTCAGGGATATGAGACCCAGTACTTC. This gives the protein CASSSQGYETQYF.

The rearrangement uses TRBV5-4 and TRBJ2-5, with D perhaps TRBD1 (5 bases). The germline V gene has CDR1 SGHNT and CDR2 YYREEE (reference sequence). CDR3 length: 13 amino acids. Trimming shortened V by 0 bases and J by 7 bases, and 10 bases separated the two germline ends. The CDR3 loop reads CASSLDPQGTQYF. In DNA, the CDR3 is TGTGCCAGCAGCTTGGACCCCCAGGGGACCCAGTACTTC.

This rearrangement joins TRBV7-9 to TRBJ2-7, with TRBD1 matching over 7 bases. J lost 2 bases, V lost 1 base, and 2 bases had no gene match. Germline V gives CDR1 SEHNR, CDR2 FQNEAQ (reference sequence). The CDR3 runs 14 residues. CDR3 amino acids: CASSLEGAAYEQYF. The DNA of the CDR3 is TGTGCCAGCAGCTTAGAGGGGGCGGCCTACGAGCAGTACTTC.

V and J are TRBV25-1 and TRBJ1-1, with 11 bases fitting TRBD1. Trimming removed 8 bases from V and 7 bases from J; junction bases left unmatched: 21. The CDR3 has 18 amino acids. CDR1 and CDR2 from the germline V gene are MGHDK and SYGVNS. The CDR3 region is CASSSRDRGSGISLEAFF. The CDR3 bases are TGTGCCAGCTCATCAAGGGACAGGGGGTCTGGTATATCACTTGAAGCTTTCTTT. Filled out from reference TRBV25-1 and TRBJ1-1, the complete variable domain reads EADIYQTPRYLVIGTGKKITLECSQTMGHDKMYWYQQDPGMELHLIHYSYGVNSTEKGDLSSESTVSRIRTEHFPLTLESARPSHTSQYLCASSSRDRGSGISLEAFFGQGTRLTVV.

CDR3 DNA sequence: TGTGCCAGTAGTATCGAGGGACAGGGATACAGGGAGCAGTACTTC. Its protein is CASSIEGQGYREQYF. This chain joins TRBV19 and TRBJ2-7; 9 bases are shared with TRBD1. V was clipped by 3 bases and J by 7 bases; unmatched bases: 10. Germline V gene lookup returns CDR1 LNHDA and CDR2 SQIVND (reference sequence). There are 15 residues in the CDR3.

With regard to this clone: This specimen includes other DNA sequences encoding the same CDR3. The chain links TRBV5-1 to TRBJ1-1, with 9 nucleotides matching TRBD1. The CDR3 length is 14 residues. V shed 4 bases and J 0 bases; nucleotides not matched to a gene: 1. Germline V gene lookup returns CDR1 SGHRS and CDR2 YFSETQ. In nucleotides, the CDR3 is TGCGCCAGCAGCGGGACAGGGTTGAACACTGAAGCTTTCTTT. This gives the protein CASSGTGLNTEAFF.

The V call is TRBV27, the J call TRBJ1-1; the match to TRBD1 covers 7 bases. CDR3 size: 13 residues. V trimming: 4 bases; J trimming: 1 base; junction bases outside the gene matches: 0. Germline CDR1 and CDR2: MNHEY and SMNVEV (reference sequence). CDR3 nucleotides: TGTGCCAGCAGTTGGACAGGGAACACTGAAGCTTTCTTT. Translating it yields CASSWTGNTEAFF.

The genes are TRBV27 and TRBJ2-1, with D possibly being TRBD2 (5 bases). The CDR3 consists of 16 residues. V lost 5 bases to trimming and J lost 8 bases, with 22 bases between them. Germline CDR1 is MNHEY and CDR2 is SMNVEV (reference sequence). The CDR3 nucleotides are TGTGCCAGCAGTCGGATCGTTGGGCTAGCTGACGATGAGCAGTTCTTC. This encodes CASSRIVGLADDEQFF.

The CDR3, as DNA: TGTGCCAGCAGCTTGAGGGGGCCTGGGGCCAACGTCCTGACTTTC. Translated: CASSLRGPGANVLTF. The rearrangement joins TRBV5-4 to TRBJ2-6, with 7 bases identical to TRBD1. Germline CDR1 and CDR2: SGHNT and YYREEE (reference sequence). The trim removed 1 base at V and 2 bases at J, leaving 0 bases unmatched. CDR3 length: 15 residues.

CDR3 amino acids: CASSLGRDRPYEQYF. CDR3 bases: TGTGCCAGCAGCTTGGGGCGGGATCGCCCCTACGAGCAGTACTTC. V gene TRBV5-4 combines with J gene TRBJ2-7, with D perhaps TRBD2 (6 bases). Trimming stripped 0 bases from V and 2 bases from J, with 12 bases between. Germline V CDR1 and CDR2: SGHNT, YYREEE (reference sequence). The CDR3 is 15 residues long.

This clone showed up just once. The V call is TRBV5-1, the J call TRBJ1-4; no reliable D call. This CDR3 spans 14 amino acids. Germline CDR1 reads SGHRS; CDR2 reads YFSETQ. Trimming cost V 4 bases and J 4 bases, with 11 bases left between them. CDR3 nucleotide sequence: TGCGCCAGCAGCCTAACGGGGAATAATGAAAAACTGTTTTTT. Its protein product is CASSLTGNNEKLFF.

The chain couples TRBV7-2 to TRBJ1-2; 9 positions match TRBD1. The V gene end was trimmed by 5 bases and the J gene end by 1 base; junction bases not matched to a gene: 8. Germline CDR1 is SGHTA and CDR2 is FQGNSA. This CDR3 comprises 16 residues. The CDR3 nucleotides read TGTGCCAGCAGCCCCCGGACAGGGGCCTATAACTATGGCTACACCTTC. This gives the protein CASSPRTGAYNYGYTF.

The rearrangement links TRBV3-1 (or the pseudogene TRBV3-2) to TRBJ2-3, with 12 bases matching TRBD2. Germline-derived CDR1 and CDR2 are LGHDT and YNNKEL (reference sequence). Trimming cost V 5 bases and J 2 bases; bases outside gene matches: 5. This CDR3 comprises 16 residues. CDR3 nucleotide sequence: TGTGCCAGCAGCATCACTAGCGGGGGGCTCACAGATACGCAGTATTTT. Translation: CASSITSGGLTDTQYF.

V gene TRBV5-1 combines with J gene TRBJ2-2, with 10 bases identical to TRBD2. The junction had 3 bases not matched to a gene; V was cut back by 10 bases and J by 0 bases. The germline V gene encodes CDR1 SGHRS and CDR2 YFSETQ. CDR3 size: 14 residues. DNA for the CDR3: TGCGCCTGTAGCGGGGGGCCGAACACCGGGGAGCTGTTTTTT. This codes for CACSGGPNTGELFF. Full variable domain (missing parts from reference TRBV5-1 and TRBJ2-2): KAGVTQTPRYLIKTRGQQVTLSCSPISGHRSVSWYQQTPGQGLQFLFEYFSETQRNKGNFPGRFSGRQFSNSRSEMNVSTLELGDSALYLCACSGGPNTGELFFGEGSRLTVL.

This clone was observed a single time. The V call is TRBV12-3 or TRBV12-4, the J call TRBJ1-6, with D maybe TRBD1 (5 bases). The CDR3 contains 12 residues. V lost 9 bases to trimming and J lost 10 bases, with 13 bases between them. The CDR3 DNA is TGTGCCAGTTGGGGCCTTGGCTCACCCCTCCACTTT. Its translation: CASWGLGSPLHF.